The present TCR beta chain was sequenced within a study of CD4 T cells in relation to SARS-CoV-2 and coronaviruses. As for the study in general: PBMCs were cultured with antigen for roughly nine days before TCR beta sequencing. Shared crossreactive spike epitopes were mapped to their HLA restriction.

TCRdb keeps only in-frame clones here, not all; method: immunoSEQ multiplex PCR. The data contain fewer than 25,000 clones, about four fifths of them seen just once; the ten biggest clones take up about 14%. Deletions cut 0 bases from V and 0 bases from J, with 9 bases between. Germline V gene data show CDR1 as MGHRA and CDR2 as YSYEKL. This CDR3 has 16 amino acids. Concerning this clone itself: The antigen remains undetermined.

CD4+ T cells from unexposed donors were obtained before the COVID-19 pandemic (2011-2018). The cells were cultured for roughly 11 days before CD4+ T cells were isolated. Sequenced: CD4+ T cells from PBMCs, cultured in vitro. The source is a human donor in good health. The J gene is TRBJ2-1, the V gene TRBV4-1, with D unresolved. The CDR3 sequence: CASSQDTVGSYNEQFF. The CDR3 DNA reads TGCGCCAGCAGCCAAGATACAGTTGGCTCCTACAATGAGCAGTTCTTC.